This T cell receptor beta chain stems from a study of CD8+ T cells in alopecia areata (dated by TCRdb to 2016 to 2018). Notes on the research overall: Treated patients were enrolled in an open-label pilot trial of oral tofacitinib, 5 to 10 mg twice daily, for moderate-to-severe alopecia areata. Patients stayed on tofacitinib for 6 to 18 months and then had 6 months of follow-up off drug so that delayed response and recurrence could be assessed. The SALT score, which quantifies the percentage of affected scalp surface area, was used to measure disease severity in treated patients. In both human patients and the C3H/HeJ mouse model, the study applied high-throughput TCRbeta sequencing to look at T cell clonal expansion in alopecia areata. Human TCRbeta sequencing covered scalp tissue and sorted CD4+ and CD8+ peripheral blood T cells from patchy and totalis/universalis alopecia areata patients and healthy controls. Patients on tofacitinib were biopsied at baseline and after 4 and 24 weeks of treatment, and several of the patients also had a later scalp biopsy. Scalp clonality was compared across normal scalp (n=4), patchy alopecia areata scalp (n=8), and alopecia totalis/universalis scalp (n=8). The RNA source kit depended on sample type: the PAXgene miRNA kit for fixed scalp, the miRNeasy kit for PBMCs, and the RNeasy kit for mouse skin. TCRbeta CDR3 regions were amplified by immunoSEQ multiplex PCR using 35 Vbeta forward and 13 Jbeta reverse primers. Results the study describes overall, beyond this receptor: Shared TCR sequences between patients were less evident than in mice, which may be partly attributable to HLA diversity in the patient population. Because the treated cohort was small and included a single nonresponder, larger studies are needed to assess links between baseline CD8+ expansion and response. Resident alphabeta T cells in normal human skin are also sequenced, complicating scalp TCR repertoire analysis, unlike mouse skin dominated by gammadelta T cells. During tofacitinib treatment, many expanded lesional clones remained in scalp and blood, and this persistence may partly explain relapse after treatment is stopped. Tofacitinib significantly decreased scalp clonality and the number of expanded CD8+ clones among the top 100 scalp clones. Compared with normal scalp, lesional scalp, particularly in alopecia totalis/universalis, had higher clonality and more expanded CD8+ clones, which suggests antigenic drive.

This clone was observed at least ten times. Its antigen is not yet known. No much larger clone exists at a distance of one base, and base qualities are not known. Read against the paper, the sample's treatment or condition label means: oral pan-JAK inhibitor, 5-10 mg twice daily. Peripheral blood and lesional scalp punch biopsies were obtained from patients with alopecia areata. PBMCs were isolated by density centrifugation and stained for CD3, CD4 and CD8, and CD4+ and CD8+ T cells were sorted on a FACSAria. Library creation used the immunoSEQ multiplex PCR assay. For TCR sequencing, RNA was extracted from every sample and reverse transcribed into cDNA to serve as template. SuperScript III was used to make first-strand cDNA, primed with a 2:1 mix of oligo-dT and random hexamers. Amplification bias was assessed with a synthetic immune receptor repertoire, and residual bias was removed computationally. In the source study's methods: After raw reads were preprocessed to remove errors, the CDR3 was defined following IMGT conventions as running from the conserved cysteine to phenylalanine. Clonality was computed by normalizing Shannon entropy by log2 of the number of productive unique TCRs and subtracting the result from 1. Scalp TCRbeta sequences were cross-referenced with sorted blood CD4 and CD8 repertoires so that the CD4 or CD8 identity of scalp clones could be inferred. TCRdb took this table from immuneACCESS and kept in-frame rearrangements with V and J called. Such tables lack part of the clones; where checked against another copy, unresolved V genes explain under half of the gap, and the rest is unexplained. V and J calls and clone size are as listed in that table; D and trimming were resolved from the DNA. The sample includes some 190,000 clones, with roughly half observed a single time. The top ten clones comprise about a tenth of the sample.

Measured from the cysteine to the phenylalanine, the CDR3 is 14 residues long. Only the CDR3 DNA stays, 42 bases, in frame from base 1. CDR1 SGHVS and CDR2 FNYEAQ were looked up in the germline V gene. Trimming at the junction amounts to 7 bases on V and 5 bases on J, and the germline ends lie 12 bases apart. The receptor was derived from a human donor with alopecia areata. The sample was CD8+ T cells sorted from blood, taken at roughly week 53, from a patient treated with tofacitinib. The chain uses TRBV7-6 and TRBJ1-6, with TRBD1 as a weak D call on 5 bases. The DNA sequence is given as TGTGCCAGCACCCGGGGGGGAGATAATTCACCCCTCCACTTT. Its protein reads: CASTRGGDNSPLHF.